This entry lists 32 T cell receptor beta chains sequenced from one sample in a study of CD8+ T cells in alopecia areata (dated by TCRdb to the late 2010s). Libraries were built with the immunoSEQ multiplex PCR assay. To provide template for TCR sequencing, every sample had RNA extracted and reverse transcribed into cDNA. TCRdb retrieved this table from immuneACCESS and kept in-frame rearrangements only. Not all clones are present; in checked studies, unresolved V genes account for under half, and no reason is known for the remainder. Counted in this sample were 95,000 to 100,000 clones; 61% of them appeared once. The leading ten clones occupy roughly a sixth of the sample. The time point label, as the study defines it: less than five weeks on oral tofacitinib. The sample's treatment or condition label, decoded: oral pan-JAK inhibitor, 5-10 mg twice daily. Sequencing was performed on CD8+ T cells sorted from blood, taken at week 4, from a patient treated with tofacitinib. Receptor source: a human donor with alopecia areata.

The chain employs TRBV7-2 and TRBJ2-1, with 8 bases aligning to TRBD2. Germline-derived CDR1 and CDR2 are SGHTA and FQGNSA. V shed 2 bases and J 3 bases; nucleotides not matched to a gene: 6. CDR3 size: 16 residues. CDR3 nucleotides: TGTGCCAGCAGCTTAACGTCTAGCGGGCACTACAATGAGCAGTTCTTC. Translated, it gives CASSLTSSGHYNEQFF.

The table lists this clone with a count of one. The chain combines TRBV7-6 with TRBJ2-7, with 11 bases fitting TRBD2. J was trimmed by 0 bases and V by 5 bases; bases with no gene match: 12. CDR3 length: 18 amino acids. The V gene's germline CDR1 is SGHVS and CDR2 FNYEAQ. The CDR3 region is CASSPRRLAGTNSYEQYF. DNA of the CDR3: TGTGCCAGCAGCCCCAGAAGACTAGCGGGGACAAACTCCTACGAGCAGTACTTC.

The genes are TRBV5-4 and TRBJ1-1; the match to TRBD1 covers 9 bases. The CDR3 totals 17 residues. The germline gives CDR1 SGHNT, CDR2 YYREEE (reference sequence). V shed 1 base and J 1 base; nucleotides not matched to a gene: 8. CDR3 sequence (DNA): TGTGCCAGCAGCTTGACCTGGGGACAGGGACGGAACACTGAAGCTTTCTTT. The encoded protein is CASSLTWGQGRNTEAFF.

The genes are TRBV29-1 and TRBJ2-1; 7 bases are a match to TRBD1. The CDR3 contains 14 residues. Unmatched junction bases numbered 6, after V lost 2 bases and J lost 5 bases. The germline CDR1 and CDR2 sequences are SQVTM and ANQGSEA. CDR3 residues: CSVEPRDRDNEQFF. In DNA, the CDR3 is TGCAGCGTTGAACCCCGGGACAGAGACAATGAGCAGTTCTTC.

The chain is built from TRBV27 and TRBJ1-1, with TRBD1 as a possible D gene (5 bases). This CDR3 comprises 14 residues. Germline V gene sequence: CDR1 MNHEY, CDR2 SMNVEV (reference sequence). The V and J ends lost 3 bases and 3 bases respectively, with 11 bases between them. DNA for the CDR3: TGTGCCAGCAGTTTTAGTTCGGGGGACACTGAAGCTTTCTTT. Amino acids: CASSFSSGDTEAFF.

The chain is built from TRBV5-1 and TRBJ1-2; D is unclear. The ends were cut back, 0 bases at V and 7 bases at J, with 7 bases in the middle. The germline V gene encodes CDR1 SGHRS and CDR2 YFSETQ. The CDR3 runs to 12 residues. The CDR3: CASSLDGPGYTF. Written as DNA, the CDR3 is TGCGCCAGCAGCTTGGATGGCCCTGGCTACACCTTC.

The genes are TRBV7-9 and TRBJ2-7; no definite D call. From germline, CDR1 is SEHNR and CDR2 FQNEAQ (reference sequence). This CDR3 contains 13 residues. Trimming stripped 1 base from V and 4 bases from J, with 8 bases between. CDR3 DNA: TGTGCCAGCAGCTTAGGAGCTACGTACGAGCAGTACTTC. This gives the protein CASSLGATYEQYF.

The rearrangement links TRBV5-6 to TRBJ2-1, with D perhaps assigned TRBD1 or TRBD2 (5 bases each). Germline V gene data show CDR1 as SGHDT and CDR2 as YYEEEE. The germline V and J ends were trimmed by 0 bases and 6 bases, with 10 bases remaining between them. The CDR3 runs 14 residues. The CDR3 region is CASSLVGDLNEQFF. The CDR3 DNA reads TGTGCCAGCAGCTTGGTCGGGGACCTCAATGAGCAGTTCTTC.

This chain uses TRBV29-1 with TRBJ2-3; TRBD1 is a possible D gene (6 bases). Trimming stripped 5 bases from V and 0 bases from J, with 9 bases between. Germline values: CDR1 SQVTM, CDR2 ANQGSEA. The CDR3 has 13 amino acids. The CDR3 reads CSVLQGSTDTQYF. The CDR3 DNA sequence: TGCAGCGTTCTACAGGGTAGCACAGATACGCAGTATTTT.

The CDR3 coding sequence is TGTGCCAGCAGCTTAGGCGTGGGCAGGAACACTGAAGCTTTCTTT. Amino acids: CASSLGVGRNTEAFF. The chain combines TRBV7-9 with TRBJ1-1; no reliable D call. Trimming took off 1 base at V and 1 base at J, with 10 bases between the two ends. The CDR3 covers 15 residues. In germline, CDR1 is SEHNR, CDR2 FQNEAQ (reference sequence).

The chain employs TRBV7-9 and TRBJ2-3; the D gene is possibly TRBD2 (5 bases). Trimming removed 1 base from V and 2 bases from J, with 13 bases in between. Germline CDR1 is SEHNR and CDR2 is FQNEAQ (reference sequence). The CDR3 extends over 16 amino acids. CDR3 region: CASSLGVRRATDTQYF. CDR3 sequence (DNA): TGTGCCAGCAGCTTAGGTGTTCGGCGGGCCACAGATACGCAGTATTTT. Based on the CDR3 plus reference TRBV7-9 and TRBJ2-3, the full variable domain is DTGVSQNPRHKITKRGQNVTFRCDPISEHNRLYWYRQTLGQGPEFLTYFQNEAQLEKSRLLSDRFSAERPKGSFSTLEIQRTEQGDSAMYLCASSLGVRRATDTQYFGPGTRLTVL.

The chain links TRBV29-1 to TRBJ2-3; D possibly uses TRBD1 or TRBD2 (5 bases each). CDR1 and CDR2 from the germline V gene are SQVTM and ANQGSEA. CDR3 length: 14 amino acids. Trimming took off 3 bases at V and 0 bases at J, with 10 bases between the two ends. The CDR3 spells CSVEQGVSTDTQYF. The CDR3 region has the DNA TGCAGCGTTGAGCAGGGAGTAAGCACAGATACGCAGTATTTT.

The chain recombines TRBV25-1 with TRBJ1-1, with 10 bases matching TRBD1. Germline values: CDR1 MGHDK, CDR2 SYGVNS. V lost 7 bases to trimming and J lost 3 bases; unmatched junction nucleotides: 11. This CDR3 region has 16 residues. The CDR3 spells CASMGTGVRRDTEAFF. The CDR3 DNA sequence: TGTGCCAGCATGGGGACAGGGGTGAGGAGGGACACTGAAGCTTTCTTT.

The chain links TRBV4-1 to TRBJ2-7; no definite D call. V shed 0 bases and J shed 3 bases, with 9 bases lying between them. Per germline, CDR1 MGHRA and CDR2 YSYEKL. This CDR3 has 14 residues. Here the CDR3 reads CASSQETDFYEQYF. The CDR3 DNA reads TGCGCCAGCAGCCAAGAAACCGACTTCTACGAGCAGTACTTC.

The chain uses TRBV19 and TRBJ1-2; TRBD1 matches at 10 bases. The CDR3 has 21 residues. Germline V gene data show CDR1 as LNHDA and CDR2 as SQIVND (reference sequence). Unmatched junction bases numbered 17, after V lost 0 bases and J lost 1 base. The CDR3 bases are TGTGCCAGTAGTATAGACTTCAACGACTGGGACAGGGGCCACCTTAACTATGGCTACACCTTC. Amino acids: CASSIDFNDWDRGHLNYGYTF.

This clone was counted only a few times. The rearrangement links TRBV27 to TRBJ2-3; 9 bases align to TRBD2. Germline V lookup: CDR1 MNHEY, CDR2 SMNVEV (reference sequence). With 5 bases clipped from V and 3 bases from J, the junction kept 9 bases outside the gene matches. The CDR3 is made up of 16 amino acids. Here the CDR3 DNA reads TGTGCCAGCAGTGCAATAGCGGGAGTCGAGACAGATACGCAGTATTTT. Translation gives CASSAIAGVETDTQYF.

This clone was counted between two and nine times. The V call is TRBV23-1, the J call TRBJ1-5; D is unresolved. TRBV23-1 is treated as an ORF (open reading frame) with a function not yet certain. The CDR3 runs to 14 residues. The ends were cut back, 0 bases at V and 2 bases at J, with 5 bases in the middle. The CDR3 sequence: CASSQSTGNQPQHF. The CDR3 nucleotides are TGCGCCAGCAGTCAATCTACAGGCAATCAGCCCCAGCATTTT.

CDR3 nucleotide sequence: TGTGCCAGCAGCTTGGCTGCAAGTCGCAATGAGCAGTTCTTC. This sequence encodes CASSLAASRNEQFF. This chain uses TRBV5-6 with TRBJ2-1, with D uncertain. There are 14 residues in the CDR3. Trimming stripped 0 bases from V and 6 bases from J, with 10 bases between. CDR1 and CDR2 from the germline V gene are SGHDT and YYEEEE.

This clone was counted a single time. The genes are TRBV15 and TRBJ2-1; D unresolved. The CDR3 is 16 residues long. Germline V gene data show CDR1 as LNHNV and CDR2 as YYDKDF (reference sequence). The V end lost 0 bases, the J end lost 3 bases, and 12 bases lay between the germline ends. CDR3 DNA sequence: TGTGCCACCAGCAGAGATCTAAGCATTCGCTACAATGAGCAGTTCTTC. Translating it yields CATSRDLSIRYNEQFF.

This clone was observed a handful of times. This chain joins TRBV7-2 and TRBJ2-7, with 7 bases aligning to TRBD1. V lost 5 bases, J lost 5 bases, and 3 bases stayed unmatched. Germline V gives CDR1 SGHTA, CDR2 FQGNSA. This CDR3 has 12 residues. In DNA form, the CDR3 reads TGTGCCAGCAGCCGGACAGGCCACGAGCAGTACTTC. It encodes CASSRTGHEQYF.

The CDR3 is CASSGGQTIYEQYF. Here the CDR3 DNA reads TGTGCCAGCAGCGGGGGACAGACGATCTACGAGCAGTACTTC. V and J are TRBV2 and TRBJ2-7; tentatively, D is TRBD1 (7 bases). In germline, CDR1 is SNHLY, CDR2 FYNNEI. The CDR3 consists of 14 residues. V was trimmed by 6 bases and J by 3 bases, leaving 15 bases between them.

This clone is a singleton in its sample. This sequence joins TRBV7-9 and TRBJ2-5; tentatively, D is TRBD1 (5 bases). V was shortened by 1 base and J by 0 bases, with 6 bases between the two germline ends. The CDR3 has 14 residues. The germline V gene encodes CDR1 SEHNR and CDR2 FQNEAQ (reference sequence). In DNA form, the CDR3 reads TGTGCCAGCAGCTTAGGGGGCCACCAAGAGACCCAGTACTTC. Translated: CASSLGGHQETQYF. Drawing the rest from reference TRBV7-9 and TRBJ2-5, the complete variable domain is DTGVSQNPRHKITKRGQNVTFRCDPISEHNRLYWYRQTLGQGPEFLTYFQNEAQLEKSRLLSDRFSAERPKGSFSTLEIQRTEQGDSAMYLCASSLGGHQETQYFGPGTRLLVL.

V usage is TRBV27 and J usage is TRBJ1-2, with D possibly being TRBD1 (5 bases). V was cut by 8 bases and J by 12 bases, with 16 bases left in between. Germline V gene data show CDR1 as MNHEY and CDR2 as SMNVEV (reference sequence). The CDR3 loop spans 11 amino acids. DNA for the CDR3: TGTGCCAGCGGCCCGGGACGGGTGGACACCTTC. This codes for CASGPGRVDTF.

The J gene is TRBJ1-2, the V gene TRBV30; 7 bases fit TRBD1. The CDR3 sequence is 14 residues long. The trim removed 1 base at V and 6 bases at J, leaving 8 bases unmatched. Germline V gene data show CDR1 as GTSNPN and CDR2 as SVGIG (reference sequence). CDR3 sequence reads: CAWSAGRGIDGYTF. For the CDR3, the DNA is TGTGCCTGGAGTGCGGGCAGGGGGATTGATGGCTACACCTTC.

A single count supports this clone. This chain connects TRBV11-2 to TRBJ2-1; 13 nucleotides align to TRBD2. With V trimmed by 7 bases and J by 5 bases, 5 bases remained unmatched. The CDR3 extends over 15 amino acids. The germline gives CDR1 SGHAT, CDR2 FQNNGV. Here the CDR3 DNA reads TGTGCCAGCACCATACTAGCGGGGGGGGACAATGAGCAGTTCTTC. This gives the protein CASTILAGGDNEQFF.

This rearrangement joins TRBV9 to TRBJ2-7; D ambiguous. Trimming took 0 bases from V and 2 from J, leaving 9 bases between them. This CDR3 spans 14 amino acids. Germline CDR1 is SGDLS and CDR2 is YYNGEE. This CDR3 is CASSVEVSPYEQYF. The CDR3 DNA sequence: TGTGCCAGCAGCGTAGAGGTGTCCCCCTACGAGCAGTACTTC.

The chain has TRBV4-3 and TRBJ2-1, with 8 bases aligning to TRBD1. CDR3 length equals 18 residues. Per germline, CDR1 LGHNA and CDR2 YSLEER. The junction had 18 bases not matched to a gene; V was cut back by 3 bases and J by 8 bases. In DNA form, the CDR3 reads TGCGCCAGCAGCCATAGCAGGGGGCTCGGTATTTTTGGTGATGAGCAGTTCTTC. It codes for CASSHSRGLGIFGDEQFF.

The V call is TRBV28, the J call TRBJ2-3, with 8 bases matching TRBD1. V lost 6 bases, J lost 3 bases, and 5 bases stayed unmatched. The germline CDR1 and CDR2 sequences are MDHEN and SYDVKM. The CDR3 is 14 amino acids. The CDR3 nucleotides are TGTGCCAGCAGCGAACAGGGGGGAACAGATACGCAGTATTTT. Its protein is CASSEQGGTDTQYF.

V and J are TRBV7-9 and TRBJ2-7, with 12 bases lining up with TRBD1. There are 15 residues in the CDR3. CDR1 is SEHNR and CDR2 is FQNEAQ in the germline V gene (reference sequence). V trimming: 4 bases; J trimming: 4 bases; junction bases outside the gene matches: 5. The CDR3 protein is CASSSPGQGAYEQYF. The CDR3 bases are TGTGCCAGCAGCTCCCCGGGACAGGGGGCTTACGAGCAGTACTTC.

The chain is built from TRBV2 and TRBJ1-5, with D hard to call. V gave up 6 bases and J gave up 0 bases, with 9 bases separating them. Germline V gene data show CDR1 as SNHLY and CDR2 as FYNNEI. The CDR3 extends over 14 amino acids. CDR3 amino acids: CASRLAYSNQPQHF. CDR3 DNA sequence: TGTGCCAGCAGGCTAGCTTATAGCAATCAGCCCCAGCATTTT.

The chain has TRBV7-9 and TRBJ2-5, with a tentative D call TRBD1 (7 bases). The germline V gene encodes CDR1 SEHNR and CDR2 FQNEAQ (reference sequence). This CDR3 is built from 15 residues. V lost 7 bases and J lost 4, with 19 bases in between. CDR3 nucleotide sequence: TGTGCCAGCAAAAATCAGGCAGGGGGAGGAGAGACCCAGTACTTC. This encodes CASKNQAGGGETQYF.

This clone was detected ten times or more. An end of the junction does not agree with germline; a read error may underlie this. J is TRBJ2-3 and V is TRBV14, with TRBD2 matching over 9 bases. There are 15 residues in the CDR3. Germline CDR1 reads SGHDN; CDR2 reads FVKESK. The CDR3 nucleotides read TGTGCCAGCAGCTTTCTAGCGGGATCGACAGACACGCAGTATTTT. The encoded protein is CASSFLAGSTDTQYF.